This TCR beta chain was captured in a study of control samples from healthy donors and cancer patients (dated by TCRdb to 2019 to 2021). The germline V gene provides CDR1 SGHTA and CDR2 FQGNSA. V loses 5 bases, J loses 1 base, and the germline ends lie 10 bases apart. The CDR3 starts with the cysteine, ends with the phenylalanine, and has 14 residues. Only the CDR3 part of the read is kept: 42 bases, read in frame from the first base. To note about this clone: What this receptor recognizes is not known. Within one base of it there is no much larger clone, and no base qualities were kept.

The library came from the immunoSEQ multiplex PCR assay. TCRdb re-hosts the immuneACCESS table, in-frame sequences only. Its copies lack some clones; in the studies checked, an unresolved V gene accounts for under half of them, and the cause for the rest is not known. Across this sample there are approximately 150,000 clones, with just over 85% seen only once. Over 1.5% of the sample is held by the ten biggest clonotypes. The rearranged chain carries TRBV7-2 and TRBJ2-3; the D gene is unclear. Sequencing was performed on blood. This sequence originates from a man younger than 35 in good health. The CDR3 region reads CASSASRGTDTQYF. The nucleotide sequence reads TGTGCCAGCAGCGCAAGTCGGGGCACAGATACGCAGTATTTT.